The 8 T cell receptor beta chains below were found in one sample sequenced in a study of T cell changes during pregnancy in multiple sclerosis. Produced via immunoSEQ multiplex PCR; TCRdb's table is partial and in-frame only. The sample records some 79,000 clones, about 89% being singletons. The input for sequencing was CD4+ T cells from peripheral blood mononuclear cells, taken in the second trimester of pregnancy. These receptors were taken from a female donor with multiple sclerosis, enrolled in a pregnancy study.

The CDR3 loop reads CSVEGTGIYEQYF. The CDR3 region has the DNA TGCAGCGTTGAAGGGACAGGAATCTACGAGCAGTACTTC. This rearrangement joins TRBV29-1 to TRBJ2-7, with 7 nucleotides matching TRBD1. Germline-derived CDR1 and CDR2 are SQVTM and ANQGSEA. The ends lost 1 base at V and 3 bases at J; junction bases unmatched: 3. This CDR3 has 13 amino acids.

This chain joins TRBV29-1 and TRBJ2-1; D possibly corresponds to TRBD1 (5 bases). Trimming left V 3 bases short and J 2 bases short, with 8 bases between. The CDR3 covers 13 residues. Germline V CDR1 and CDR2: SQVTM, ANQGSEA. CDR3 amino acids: CSVDRVAYNEQFF. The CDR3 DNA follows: TGCAGCGTTGACAGGGTAGCCTACAATGAGCAGTTCTTC.

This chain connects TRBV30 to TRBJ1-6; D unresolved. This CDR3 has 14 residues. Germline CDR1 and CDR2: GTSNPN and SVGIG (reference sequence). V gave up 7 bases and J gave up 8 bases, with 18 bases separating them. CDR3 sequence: CAFLIKRSDSPLHF. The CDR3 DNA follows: TGTGCCTTCTTAATTAAGAGGTCAGATTCACCCCTCCACTTT.

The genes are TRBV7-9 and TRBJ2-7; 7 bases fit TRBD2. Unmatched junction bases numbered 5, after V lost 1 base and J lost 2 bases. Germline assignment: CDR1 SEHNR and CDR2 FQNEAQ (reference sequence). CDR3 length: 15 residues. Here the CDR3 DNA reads TGTGCCAGCAGCTTAGAGGGAGGGAGTACCTACGAGCAGTACTTC. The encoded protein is CASSLEGGSTYEQYF.

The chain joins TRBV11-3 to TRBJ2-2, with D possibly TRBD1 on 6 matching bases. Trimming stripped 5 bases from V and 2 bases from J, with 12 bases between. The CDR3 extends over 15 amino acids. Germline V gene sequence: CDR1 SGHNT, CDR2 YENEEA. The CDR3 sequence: CASSRRQENTGELFF. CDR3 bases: TGTGCCAGCAGCCGTCGACAGGAAAACACCGGGGAGCTGTTTTTT.

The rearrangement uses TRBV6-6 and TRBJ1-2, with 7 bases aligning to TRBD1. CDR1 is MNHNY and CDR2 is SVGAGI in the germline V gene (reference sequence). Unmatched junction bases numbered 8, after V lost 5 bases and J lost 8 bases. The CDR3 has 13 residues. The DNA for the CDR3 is TGTGCCAGCAGTGGTACAGGGGCGTACGGCTACACCTTC. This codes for CASSGTGAYGYTF.

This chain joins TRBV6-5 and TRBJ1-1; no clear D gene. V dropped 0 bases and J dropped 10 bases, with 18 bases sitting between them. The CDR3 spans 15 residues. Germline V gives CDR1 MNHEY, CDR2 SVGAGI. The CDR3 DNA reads TGTGCCAGCAGTTACTCTCGGCAGGCCTTCGATGCAGCTTTCTTT. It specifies CASSYSRQAFDAAFF.

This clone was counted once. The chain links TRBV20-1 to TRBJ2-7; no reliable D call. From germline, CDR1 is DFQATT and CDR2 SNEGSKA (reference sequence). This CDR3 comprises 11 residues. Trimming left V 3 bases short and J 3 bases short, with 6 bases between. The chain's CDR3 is CSARPGYEQYF. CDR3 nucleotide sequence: TGCAGTGCTAGGCCGGGCTACGAGCAGTACTTC.